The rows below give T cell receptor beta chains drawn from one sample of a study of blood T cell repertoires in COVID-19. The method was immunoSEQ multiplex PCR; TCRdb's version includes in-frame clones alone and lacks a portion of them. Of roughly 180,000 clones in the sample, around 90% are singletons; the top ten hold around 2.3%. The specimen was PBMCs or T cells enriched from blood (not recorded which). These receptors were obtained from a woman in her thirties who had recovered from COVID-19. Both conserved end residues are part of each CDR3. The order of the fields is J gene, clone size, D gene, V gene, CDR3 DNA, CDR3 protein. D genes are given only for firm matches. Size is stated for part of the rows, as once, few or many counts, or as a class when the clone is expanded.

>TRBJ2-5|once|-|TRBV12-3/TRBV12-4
TGTGCCAGCAGAGCGATGGAGACCCAGTACTTC
CASRAMETQYF
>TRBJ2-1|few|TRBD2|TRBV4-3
TGCGCCAGCAGCCAAGGGCTAGCGGAGCACAATGAGCAGTTCTTC
CASSQGLAEHNEQFF
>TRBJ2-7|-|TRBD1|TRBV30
TGTGCCTGGAGTCCCGACAGGGGCGCTTCCTACGAGCAGTACTTC
CAWSPDRGASYEQYF
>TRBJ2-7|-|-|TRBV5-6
TGTGCCAGCAGCGGTAGCTACGAGCAGTACTTC
CASSGSYEQYF
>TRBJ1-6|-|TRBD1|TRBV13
TGTGCCAGCAGCTTCGGACAGGGGGTGAATTCACCCCTCCACTTT
CASSFGQGVNSPLHF
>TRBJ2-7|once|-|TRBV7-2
TGTGCCAGCAGCCCAACGACAAGGTTTTCCTACGAGCAGTACTTC
CASSPTTRFSYEQYF
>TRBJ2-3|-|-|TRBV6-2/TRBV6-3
TGTGCCAGCAGTTACGTAGATACCACAGATACGCAGTATTTT
CASSYVDTTDTQYF
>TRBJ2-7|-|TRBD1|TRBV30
TGTGCCTGTTATCCGGACAGGGCCTCCTACGAGCAGTACTTC
CACYPDRASYEQYF
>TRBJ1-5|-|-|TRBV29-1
TGCAGCGTGCAGTCCAGTATCAATCAGCCCCAGCATTTT
CSVQSSINQPQHF
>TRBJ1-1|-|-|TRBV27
TGTGCCAGCAGTTTTAGGGGGGGTACTGAAGCTTTCTTT
CASSFRGGTEAFF
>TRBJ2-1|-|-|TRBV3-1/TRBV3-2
TGTGCCAGCACCCTGCGGGGCGATTACAATGAGCAGTTCTTC
CASTLRGDYNEQFF
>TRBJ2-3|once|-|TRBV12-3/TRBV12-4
TGTGCCAGCAGTTTATGGGGGGCAGATACGCAGTATTTT
CASSLWGADTQYF
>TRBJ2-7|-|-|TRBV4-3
TGCGCCAGCAGCCAAGATAGGGGGAATTACGAGCAGTACTTC
CASSQDRGNYEQYF
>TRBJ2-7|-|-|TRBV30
TGTGCCTGGAGTCGCGGGACCACCCCCTACGAGCAGTACTTC
CAWSRGTTPYEQYF
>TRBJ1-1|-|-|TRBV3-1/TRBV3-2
TGTGCCAGCAGCCAAGAGTCCCGGGACTTAAAAGCTTTCTTT
CASSQESRDLKAFF
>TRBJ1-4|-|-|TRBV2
TGTGCCAGCACCCCGCGGGGTGAAAAACTGTTTTTT
CASTPRGEKLFF
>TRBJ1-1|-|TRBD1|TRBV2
TGTGCCAGCGAAACAGGGGGCACTGAAGCTTTCTTT
CASETGGTEAFF
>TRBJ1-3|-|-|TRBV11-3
TGTGCCAGCAGCTTAGATACAGGCGACTCTGGAAACACCATATATTTT
CASSLDTGDSGNTIYF
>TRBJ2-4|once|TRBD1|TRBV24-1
TGTGCCACCAGTGAGGGACAGGGGGGTAAAAACATTCAGTACTTC
CATSEGQGGKNIQYF
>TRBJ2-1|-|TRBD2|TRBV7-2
TGTGCCAGCAGCTTTCTCGGGACTAGCGGTTACAATGAGCAGTTCTTC
CASSFLGTSGYNEQFF
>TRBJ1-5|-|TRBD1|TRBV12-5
TGTGCTAGTGGTTTCGTAACCGGGACAGGAAATCAGCCCCAGCATTTT
CASGFVTGTGNQPQHF
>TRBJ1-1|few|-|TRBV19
TGTGCCAGTAGCCCATTTGGGGGGGCTGAAGCTTTCTTT
CASSPFGGAEAFF
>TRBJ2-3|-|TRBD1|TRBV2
TGTGCCAGCAGAGGAGACAGGGGGCCTACAGATACGCAGTATTTT
CASRGDRGPTDTQYF
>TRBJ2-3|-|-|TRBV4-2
TGTGCCAGCAGCCAAGCACGCCCTATTGGGGGAGGAACAGATACGCAGTATTTT
CASSQARPIGGGTDTQYF
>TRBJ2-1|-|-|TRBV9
TGTGCCAGCAGCCAGTACAGGGAGATCAATGAGCAGTTCTTC
CASSQYREINEQFF
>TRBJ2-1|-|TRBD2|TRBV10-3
TGTGCCATCAGTGACGGGACTAGTAAACTTGAGCAGTTCTTC
CAISDGTSKLEQFF
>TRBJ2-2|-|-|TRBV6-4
TGTGCCAGCAGTCCCGGTAGGGGTCGGACCGGGGAGCTGTTTTTT
CASSPGRGRTGELFF